This is a list of T cell receptor beta chains from one sample in a study of blood T cell repertoires in COVID-19. Method: immunoSEQ multiplex PCR; TCRdb's copy keeps in-frame clones and lacks some. The table has under 500,000 clones, roughly 87% seen once. Sequencing was carried out using PBMCs or T cells enriched from blood (not recorded which). Receptor source: a woman under 30 with acute COVID-19. The CDR3 runs from the conserved cysteine through the conserved F or W. Fields, in order: clone size, D gene, V gene, J gene, CDR3 DNA, CDR3 protein. The D gene is left open where the match is weak. Clone size is stated in some rows and not others, as once, few, many or a class when expanded.

-	-	TRBV2	TRBJ1-2	TGTGCCAGCACCCCAGACACTCATGGCTACACCTTC	CASTPDTHGYTF
-	-	TRBV5-1	TRBJ2-5	TGCGCCAGCAGCTTGGGGAATCGGGGGTTCCAAGAGACCCAGTACTTC	CASSLGNRGFQETQYF
few	TRBD2	TRBV9	TRBJ2-2	TGTGCCAGCAGCGTGCAGCGGGGGGGAACCGGGGAGCTGTTTTTT	CASSVQRGGTGELFF
-	TRBD1	TRBV28	TRBJ1-5	TGTGCCAGCAGTCCTACAGGGGGACAGCCCCAGCATTTT	CASSPTGGQPQHF
-	-	TRBV25-1	TRBJ1-2	TGTGCCAGCAGTGAGCAGGGAGGCTATGGCTACACCTTC	CASSEQGGYGYTF
-	TRBD1	TRBV4-3	TRBJ2-7	TGCGCCAGCAGCCAAGGTCAGGGGGCCTACGAGCAGTACTTC	CASSQGQGAYEQYF
-	-	TRBV15	TRBJ2-2	TGTGCCACCAGCAGAGTCGGTGGGGAGCTGTTTTTT	CATSRVGGELFF
-	TRBD1	TRBV5-1	TRBJ1-4	TGCGCCAGCAGCCGACAGGGAGAAACTAATGAAAAACTGTTTTTT	CASSRQGETNEKLFF
few	-	TRBV27	TRBJ1-2	TGTGCCAGCAGTTTAAGGTTGTCAAACGGCGGGGGCTACACCTTC	CASSLRLSNGGGYTF
many	TRBD1	TRBV29-1	TRBJ1-2	TGCAGCGCGCAGGGGGAGAACTATGGCTACACCTTC	CSAQGENYGYTF
-	-	TRBV9	TRBJ2-1	TGTGCCAGCAGCGTAGCTAGGACTCCCAATGAGCAGTTCTTC	CASSVARTPNEQFF
few	-	TRBV10-1	TRBJ1-1	TGCGCCAGCAGTGAGTCGAGGGCGACTGAAGCTTTCTTT	CASSESRATEAFF
-	TRBD2	TRBV7-6	TRBJ2-3	TGTGCCAGCAGCTTAGTCCTAGCGGAGTACCCGGGGGATACGCAGTATTTT	CASSLVLAEYPGDTQYF
-	TRBD1	TRBV29-1	TRBJ1-2	TGCAGCGGCCACAGGGGTTCAGACTACACCTTC	CSGHRGSDYTF
-	-	TRBV5-4	TRBJ1-5	TGTGCCAGCAGCACGGGAGGATCGAGAAACGACCAGCCCCAGCATTTT	CASSTGGSRNDQPQHF
-	TRBD1	TRBV11-2	TRBJ2-1	TGTGCCAGCAGGTTAACCGGGACAGGGGCGAGGAATGAGCAGTTCTTC	CASRLTGTGARNEQFF
-	TRBD1	TRBV18	TRBJ1-2	TGTGCCAGCTCACCGCCGGGACAGGGCCCCTATGGCTACACCTTC	CASSPPGQGPYGYTF
-	-	TRBV5-4	TRBJ1-3	TGTGCCAGCAGCTTGGATGGGAGCACTGGAAACACCATATATTTT	CASSLDGSTGNTIYF
-	-	TRBV5-1	TRBJ2-5	TGCGCCAGCAGCTTGGTTCGGGGAGGCGAGACCCAGTACTTC	CASSLVRGGETQYF
-	-	TRBV20-1	TRBJ2-2	TGCAGTGCTAGGTCGGCCGGGGAGCTGTTTTTT	CSARSAGELFF
-	TRBD2	TRBV5-4	TRBJ2-1	TGTGCCAGCAGCCCGGCAGCGGGGGGCTCCTACAATGAGCAGTTCTTC	CASSPAAGGSYNEQFF
-	-	TRBV9	TRBJ1-4	TGTGCCAGCAGCGTAGGAGAACTTCTTAATGAAAAACTGTTTTTT	CASSVGELLNEKLFF
-	TRBD1	TRBV25-1	TRBJ1-4	TGTGCCAGCAGTGAATCAGGGGGTCATGAAAAACTGTTTTTT	CASSESGGHEKLFF
-	-	TRBV19	TRBJ2-7	TGTGCCAGTAGCCTAGCCGTGTATAGCGAGCAGTACTTC	CASSLAVYSEQYF
-	-	TRBV27	TRBJ2-1	TGTGCCAGCAGTTCTAGAGGGCCCTCCTACAATGAGCAGTTCTTC	CASSSRGPSYNEQFF
-	TRBD1	TRBV7-9	TRBJ2-2	TGTGCCAGCAGGGCCGGGACAGCGAACACCGGGGAGCTGTTTTTT	CASRAGTANTGELFF
-	TRBD2	TRBV19	TRBJ2-7	TGTGCCAGTAGTATAATTGGCGGGAGCTACGAGCAGTACTTC	CASSIIGGSYEQYF
-	TRBD1	TRBV11-2	TRBJ1-2	TGTGCCAGCAGCCCAACGGCGGGACAGATTAACTATGGCTACACCTTC	CASSPTAGQINYGYTF
-	TRBD1	TRBV10-3	TRBJ1-6	TGTGCCATCAGTGAAGGAGGACCGGGACAGGGGAATTCACCCCTCCACTTT	CAISEGGPGQGNSPLHF
few	TRBD1	TRBV28	TRBJ2-7	TGTGCCTCAGTCTTGGGACAGGGCCTATACGAGCAGTACTTC	CASVLGQGLYEQYF
-	TRBD1	TRBV19	TRBJ2-7	TGTGCCAGTAAACTGGGACAGGGATTATACGAGCAGTACTTC	CASKLGQGLYEQYF
-	-	TRBV23-1	TRBJ1-3	TGCGCCAGCAGTCAACAGACAGTAAATGGAAACACCATATATTTT	CASSQQTVNGNTIYF
-	TRBD1	TRBV29-1	TRBJ1-2	TGCAGCGTTCACAGGGGGGAAGACTATGGCTACACCTTC	CSVHRGEDYGYTF
once	-	TRBV9	TRBJ1-1	TGTGCCAGCAGCGTAGATAACAAGAACACTGAAGCTTTCTTT	CASSVDNKNTEAFF
-	-	TRBV30	TRBJ2-2	TGTGCCTGGGCCTCGGGAAGCACCGGGGAGCTGTTTTTT	CAWASGSTGELFF
-	-	TRBV11-2	TRBJ1-6	TGTGCCAGCAGCCGTAATTCACCCCTCCACTTT	CASSRNSPLHF
-	-	TRBV7-2	TRBJ2-3	TGTGCCAGCAGCCCGACGGGGTATAGCACAGATACGCAGTATTTT	CASSPTGYSTDTQYF
many	-	TRBV10-3	TRBJ2-1	TGTGCCATCAGTGAGGGGCACGGCTGGGGGGAGTTCTTC	CAISEGHGWGEFF
-	TRBD2	TRBV27	TRBJ2-3	TGTGCCAGCAGTTTCCGGACTAGCGAGGGCACAGATACGCAGTATTTT	CASSFRTSEGTDTQYF
-	-	TRBV7-2	TRBJ1-1	TGTGCCAGCAGCTCCTCCTCGGGGGGAACTGAAGCTTTCTTT	CASSSSSGGTEAFF
-	-	TRBV3-1/TRBV3-2	TRBJ1-5	TGTGCCAGCAGCCAAGGGCTTTTTCAGCCCCAGCATTTT	CASSQGLFQPQHF
-	-	TRBV5-6	TRBJ2-7	TGTGCCAGCAGCTCTACAGGGATCTACGAGCAGTACTTC	CASSSTGIYEQYF
-	-	TRBV14	TRBJ1-2	TGTGCCAGCAGCCAATATCAGGAGGGCTGGGTCTATGGCTACACCTTC	CASSQYQEGWVYGYTF
-	-	TRBV27	TRBJ1-5	TGTGCCATCCCGGGTCCCCATTTCGCTCAGCCCCAGCATTTT	CAIPGPHFAQPQHF
-	TRBD2	TRBV19	TRBJ2-1	TGTGCCAGTAGTATGAGGACTAGTCCCCATGAGCAGTTCTTC	CASSMRTSPHEQFF
few	TRBD1	TRBV5-1	TRBJ1-1	TGCGCCAGCAGCTATGGACAGGGAGCTGAAGCTTTCTTT	CASSYGQGAEAFF
-	TRBD1	TRBV6-5	TRBJ1-3	TGTGCCAGCAGCCGGGACAGCTCTGGAAACACCATATATTTT	CASSRDSSGNTIYF
-	-	TRBV5-4	TRBJ2-5	TGTGCCAGCAGCTTGGGACAGAAACCCCAAGAGACCCAGTACTTC	CASSLGQKPQETQYF
-	-	TRBV7-3	TRBJ2-3	TGTGCCAGCAGCTCCTATAGCACAGATACGCAGTATTTT	CASSSYSTDTQYF
-	-	TRBV24-1	TRBJ1-5	TGTGCCACCAGTCGGGGGGGACAGCCCCAGCATTTT	CATSRGGQPQHF
-	-	TRBV21-1	TRBJ1-2	TGTGCCAGCAGCAAAAAGGGACAGGGCGGCACCTTC	CASSKKGQGGTF
-	TRBD2	TRBV30	TRBJ2-5	TGTGCCTGGAGTACCGGACTAGCGGGAGTAATAGAGACCCAGTACTTC	CAWSTGLAGVIETQYF